The 14 T cell receptor beta chains presented below share a single source sample, sequenced in a study of lung T cells in sarcoidosis with Löfgren's syndrome. TCRdb used MiXCR to reprocess the reads, holding one entry per CDR3 protein. This table holds more than 6,500 distinct CDR3 sequences, more than 20% found once. Sequenced: CD4+ T cells from bronchoalveolar lavage fluid. Receptors originate from a human donor with sarcoidosis (Löfgren's syndrome or another form), or a control subject (not recorded which).

In its sample, this clonotype ranks as medium-sized (0.01 to 0.1%). V is TRBV20-1 and J is TRBJ1-4, with a tentative D call TRBD1 (6 bases). The CDR3 has 14 residues. Germline-derived CDR1 and CDR2 are DFQATT and SNEGSKA (reference sequence). Trimming left V 1 base short and J 7 bases short, with 13 bases between. Here the CDR3 reads CSARGDILGEKLFF. The CDR3 DNA reads TGCAGTGCTAGAGGGGACATCCTAGGTGAAAAACTGTTTTTT.

This clonotype was counted at least ten times. The chain links TRBV3-1 to TRBJ2-2; D not resolved. Germline loops: CDR1 LGHDT, CDR2 YNNKEL (reference sequence). The CDR3 totals 15 residues. Between the trimmed V and J ends, which lost 2 bases and 2 bases, there was a span of 9 bases. The CDR3 coding sequence is TGTGCCAGCAGCCAACTACGGATAAACACCGGGGAGCTGTTTTTT. Translated: CASSQLRINTGELFF.

Ten or more counts support this clonotype. The DNA is omitted, as the CDR3 cannot be located on it reliably, and the CDR3 follows TCRdb's listing. The chain joins TRBV7-5 to TRBJ2-3; the table's D call of TRBD2 was not tested on the DNA. TRBV7-5 is termed a pseudogene. Both ends counted, the CDR3 spans 18 residues. CDR3 sequence reads: CISVSEASSGGADHTQYF.

The gene calls are TRBV11-2 and TRBJ2-1; D tentatively reads TRBD1 or TRBD2 (7 bases each). The germline V gene encodes CDR1 SGHAT and CDR2 FQNNGV. This CDR3 comprises 16 residues. Trimming removed 8 bases at V and 1 base at J, with 18 bases between. The CDR3 sequence: CASGTNRGGSYNEQFF. The CDR3 region has the DNA TGTGCCAGCGGGACAAACAGGGGAGGGTCCTACAATGAGCAGTTCTTC. Based on the CDR3 plus reference TRBV11-2 and TRBJ2-1, the full variable domain is EAGVAQSPRYKIIEKRQSVAFWCNPISGHATLYWYQQILGQGPKLLIQFQNNGVVDDSQLPKDRFSAERLKGVDSTLKIQPAKLEDSAVYLCASGTNRGGSYNEQFFGPGTRLTVL.

J is TRBJ2-7 and V is TRBV27; D uncertain. The CDR3 runs to 13 residues. Germline V CDR1 and CDR2: MNHEY, SMNVEV (reference sequence). Trimming took off 5 bases at V and 6 bases at J, with 14 bases between the two ends. As DNA, the CDR3 is TGTGCCAGCAGTACGCGGATGGCTAGCGAGCAGTACTTC. Translation: CASSTRMASEQYF.

By sample fraction, this clonotype is medium-sized. The rearrangement links TRBV10-3 to TRBJ1-1, with D possibly being TRBD1 (5 bases). Deletions cut 2 bases from V and 4 bases from J, with 14 bases between. The CDR3 has 15 amino acids. Germline CDR1 is ENHRY and CDR2 is SYGVKD. Written as DNA, the CDR3 is TGTGCCATCAGTGAGGGGGACGGCCTGGGCACTGAAGCTTTCTTT. Its translation: CAISEGDGLGTEAFF.

V gene TRBV10-2 combines with J gene TRBJ1-6; no definite D call. Germline CDR1 reads WSHSY; CDR2 reads SAAADI. CDR3 length: 15 residues. The V gene lost 5 bases and the J gene lost 8 bases, with 16 bases spanning the gap. The CDR3 DNA follows: TGCGCCAGCAGTCTCCGACTGCCACGGGATTCACCCCTCCACTTT. Translating gives CASSLRLPRDSPLHF.

As to this clonotype: This may arise from a read error, as a much more abundant clone is one base away. The chain has TRBV6-4 and TRBJ2-3, with D unresolved. V was pared by 4 bases and J by 4 bases, with 9 bases between. CDR1 and CDR2 from the germline V gene are MRHNA and SNTAGT. CDR3 size: 13 residues. The CDR3 loop reads CASSGQASDTQYF. The CDR3 bases are TGTGCCAGCAGTGGCCAGGCGTCAGATACGCAGTATTTT.

This clonotype was observed a few times. The chain links TRBV19 to TRBJ1-6; 9 nucleotides line up with TRBD1. The trim removed 3 bases at V and 7 bases at J, leaving 1 base unmatched. The CDR3 length is 14 residues. Germline V CDR1 and CDR2: LNHDA, SQIVND (reference sequence). CDR3 nucleotide sequence: TGTGCCAGTAGTATTGGGACAGGGAATTCACCCCTCCACTTT. It is translated as CASSIGTGNSPLHF. Drawing the rest from reference TRBV19 and TRBJ1-6, the complete variable domain is DGGITQSPKYLFRKEGQNVTLSCEQNLNHDAMYWYRQDPGQGLRLIYYSQIVNDFQKGDIAEGYSVSREKKESFPLTVTSAQKNPTAFYLCASSIGTGNSPLHFGNGTRLTVT.

This clonotype is deemed medium-sized (0.01 to 0.1%). V gene TRBV11-2 combines with J gene TRBJ1-2; D possibly corresponds to TRBD1 (5 bases). Between the trimmed V and J ends, which lost 4 bases and 4 bases, there was a span of 16 bases. There are 15 residues in the CDR3. CDR1 and CDR2 from the germline V gene are SGHAT and FQNNGV. In DNA form, the CDR3 reads TGTGCCAGCAGCTCGCAGGGCTCCGCGGGCTATGGCTACACCTTC. Translated, it gives CASSSQGSAGYGYTF.

About this clonotype: This may stem from a read error, because a much larger clone lies one nucleotide away. V is TRBV6-2 or TRBV6-3 and J is TRBJ1-5; D is ambiguous. The V gene's germline CDR1 is MNHEY and CDR2 SVGEGT. This CDR3 comprises 12 residues. The CDR3 nucleotides read TGTGCCAGCAGGGAGAGCAATCAGACCCAGCATTTT. Its translation: CASRESNQTQHF.

This clonotype showed up many times. The rearrangement uses TRBV20-1 and TRBJ2-1; 7 nucleotides align to TRBD1. V gave up 3 bases and J gave up 9 bases; unmatched junction bases: 8. The CDR3 runs to 13 residues. The germline CDR1 and CDR2 sequences are DFQATT and SNEGSKA (reference sequence). The CDR3, as DNA: TGCAGTGCTAGTGGGCTAGCAGGGGGTGAGCAGTTCTTC. The encoded protein is CSASGLAGGEQFF.

The table lists this clonotype with a few counts. The chain uses TRBV15 and TRBJ1-3, with D perhaps TRBD1 (5 bases). Germline-derived CDR1 and CDR2 are LNHNV and YYDKDF (reference sequence). The CDR3 has 15 amino acids. V lost 0 bases and J lost 7, with 13 bases in between. This CDR3 is CATSRDPGPRNTIYF. The DNA for the CDR3 is TGTGCCACCAGCAGAGATCCAGGGCCCAGGAACACCATATATTTT.

Points on this clonotype: This is likely a read error, given that the CDR3 carries no conserved phenylalanine or tryptophan at its end. V is TRBV5-1 and J is TRBJ1-1; TRBD1 matches at 9 bases. CDR3 length equals 17 residues. J was trimmed by 0 bases and V by 1 base; bases with no gene match: 7. Germline V gene sequence: CDR1 SGHRS, CDR2 YFSETQ. The CDR3 bases are TGCGCCAGCAGCTTGCGCCCGGGACAGGGCCTGAACACTGAAGCTTTCATT. It is translated as CASSLRPGQGLNTEAFI.